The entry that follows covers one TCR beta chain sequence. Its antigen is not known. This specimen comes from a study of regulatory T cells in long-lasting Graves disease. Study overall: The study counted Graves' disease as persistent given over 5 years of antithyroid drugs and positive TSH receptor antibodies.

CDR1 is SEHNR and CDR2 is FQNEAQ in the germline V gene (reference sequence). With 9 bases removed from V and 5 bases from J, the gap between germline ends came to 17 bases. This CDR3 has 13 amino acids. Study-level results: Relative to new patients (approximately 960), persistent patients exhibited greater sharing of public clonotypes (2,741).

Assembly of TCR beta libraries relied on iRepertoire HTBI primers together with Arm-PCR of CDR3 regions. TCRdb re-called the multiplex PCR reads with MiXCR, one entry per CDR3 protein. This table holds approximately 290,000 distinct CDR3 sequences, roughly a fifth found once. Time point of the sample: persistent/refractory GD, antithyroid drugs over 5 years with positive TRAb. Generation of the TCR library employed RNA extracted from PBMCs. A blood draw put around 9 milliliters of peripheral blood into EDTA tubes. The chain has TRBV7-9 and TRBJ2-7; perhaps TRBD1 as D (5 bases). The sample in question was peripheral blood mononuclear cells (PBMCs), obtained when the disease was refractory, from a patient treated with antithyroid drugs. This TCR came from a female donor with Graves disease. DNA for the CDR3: TGTGCCAGTTCACCGTTACCCAGGGACGAGCAGTACTTC. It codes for CASSPLPRDEQYF.